This TCR beta chain was sequenced in a study of OX40 agonist ivuxolimab in advanced cancers. In the study overall: The costimulatory receptor OX40 (CD134) was targeted by ivuxolimab, a fully human IgG2 agonistic monoclonal antibody. Intravenous ivuxolimab was administered to patients every 2 weeks at six dose levels: 0.01, 0.1, 0.3, 1.5, 3 and 10 mg/kg. Of the roughly 50 dose-escalation patients, hepatocellular carcinoma was present in 19, melanoma in approximately 15, renal cell carcinoma in 9 and head and neck cancer in 9. The dose-escalation cohort was almost 85% male with a mean age of about 54 years, ranging from 23 to 79. Prior anti-PD-1, anti-PD-L1 or anti-CTLA-4 therapy was permitted, and 40% of dose-escalation patients had received checkpoint inhibitors. Three dose-escalation patients achieved partial responses, one with hepatocellular carcinoma and two with cutaneous melanoma. The point of sequencing TCRbeta in the periphery was to test whether ivuxolimab changed TCR sequence diversity and drove clonal T-cell expansion. The paper describes the monotherapy dose-escalation part (N of about 55 patients) of the phase I trial of ivuxolimab.

Points the paper makes about the study in general: In the 0.1-3.0 mg/kg groups, partial responders were among the patients with the lowest normalized peripheral clonal expansion, particularly in CD8+ T cells. Low levels of normalized T-cell clonal expansion were also seen in some patients who did not respond. After ivuxolimab, CD8+ T cells had more expanded clones than CD4+ T cells on average. At doses of 0.1 to 3.0 mg/kg, clonal expansion of both CD4+ and CD8+ T cells in blood was seen between baseline and week 6. Antigen specificity was not determined for the clonally expanded peripheral T cells.

This clone has a single count. Its antigen target is currently unknown. No much larger clone is present one base from it, and per-base qualities are unavailable. Genomic DNA was extracted from sorted cells for sequencing of the TCRbeta CDR3 region. The immunoSEQ Assay was used for sequencing of TCRbeta CDR3 regions. TCRdb took over this immuneACCESS table, retaining in-frame rearrangements with V and J assigned. Such tables are incomplete; in checked studies, under half of the missing clones stem from an unresolved V gene, and the remainder is unexplained. The sample table lists tens of thousands of clones, 86% of them with a count of one. Approximately 1.1% of the sample lies in the top ten. V is pared back by 4 bases and J by 9 bases, with 7 bases lying between the germline termini. The CDR3 measures 11 amino acids from cysteine to phenylalanine. The sequence is cut down to CDR3 DNA, 33 bases in frame from base 1. According to the germline V gene (reference sequence), CDR1 reads LNHNV and CDR2 reads YYDKDF.

The trial excluded patients who had a history of autoimmune disease or who were on systemic immunosuppression. Peripheral blood for TCR sequencing was drawn from every dose cohort at baseline, at cycle 4 day 1 and at cycle 7 day 1. The samples were drawn from a first-in-human, open-label, multicenter phase I dose-escalation trial of ivuxolimab. Adults with locally advanced or metastatic melanoma, renal cell carcinoma, hepatocellular carcinoma or head and neck squamous cell carcinoma were enrolled in the trial. Before TCR sequencing, CD4+ T cells and CD8+ T cells were sorted from peripheral blood as separate populations.

This receptor was taken from an adult with an advanced solid tumor such as melanoma, head and neck, liver or kidney cancer. Here the sequenced sample was CD4+ or CD8+ T cells sorted from blood, taken in a trial of the OX40 agonist ivuxolimab. Rearrangement joined TRBV15 to TRBJ2-1; the D gene remains uncertain. The sequenced DNA is TGTGCCACCAGCACCATTGGTGAGCAGTTCTTC. Translated, this is CATSTIGEQFF.